This passage covers 27 T cell receptor beta chains from one sample sequenced in a study of blood T cell repertoires in COVID-19. The assay was immunoSEQ multiplex PCR, and TCRdb's table has in-frame clones only and misses some. The sample has about 360,000 clones; approximately 86% are singletons. Sequenced sample: peripheral blood. These receptors were collected from a woman between 55 and 75 years old with COVID-19, enrolled during active disease.

V is TRBV5-8 and J is TRBJ1-1; D unresolved. CDR3 length equals 16 residues. Germline loops: CDR1 SGHTS, CDR2 YDEGEE. V gave up 0 bases and J gave up 4 bases, with 16 bases separating them. CDR3 in amino acids: CASSLVPNTAGTEAFF. CDR3 nucleotides: TGTGCCAGCAGCTTGGTTCCCAACACTGCGGGCACTGAAGCTTTCTTT.

CDR3 sequence reads: CAWKKDTGASYEQYF. The DNA for the CDR3 is TGTGCCTGGAAGAAGGATACAGGGGCTTCCTACGAGCAGTACTTC. The chain is built from TRBV30 and TRBJ2-7, with TRBD1 matching 7 bases. Germline trimming cut 4 bases from V and 1 base from J; bases unmatched to any gene: 10. CDR3 length equals 15 residues. Germline-derived CDR1 and CDR2 are GTSNPN and SVGIG (reference sequence).

The gene calls are TRBV18 and TRBJ2-7; the match to TRBD1 covers 11 bases. The CDR3 consists of 14 residues. CDR1 is KGHSH, CDR2 LQKENI, per germline. Germline trimming cut 4 bases from V and 10 bases from J; bases unmatched to any gene: 9. The CDR3 here is CASSQRDRGLGQYF. The CDR3 DNA sequence: TGTGCCAGCTCACAACGGGACAGGGGGTTGGGACAGTACTTC.

This clone appeared a single time. This chain links TRBV24-1 with TRBJ2-1; D may be TRBD1 (6 bases). Germline V gives CDR1 KGHDR, CDR2 SFDVKD. V was clipped by 5 bases and J by 1 base, with 11 bases between them. This CDR3 has 15 residues. CDR3 sequence: CATSGGQGSYNEQFF. For the CDR3, the DNA is TGTGCCACCAGTGGGGGGCAGGGGTCCTACAATGAGCAGTTCTTC.

There are a few counts of this clone. V and J are TRBV7-3 and TRBJ1-2, with 8 bases lining up with TRBD1. CDR1 SGHTA and CDR2 FQGTGA come from the germline V gene. V gave up 5 bases and J gave up 0 bases; unmatched junction bases: 2. The CDR3 has 14 amino acids. The CDR3 is CASSQDRANYGYTF. Written as DNA, the CDR3 is TGTGCCAGCAGCCAGGACAGGGCTAACTATGGCTACACCTTC.

This clone came up once. The chain employs TRBV24-1 and TRBJ2-3, with 7 bases identical to TRBD2. The junction had 0 bases not matched to a gene; V was cut back by 10 bases and J by 0 bases. Germline CDR1 KGHDR, CDR2 SFDVKD. The CDR3 is 12 residues long. CDR3 residues: CATGGSTDTQYF. For the CDR3, the DNA is TGTGCCACGGGGGGGAGCACAGATACGCAGTATTTT.

Only a few counts were recorded for this clone. V gene TRBV30 combines with J gene TRBJ1-2, with D maybe TRBD1 (5 bases). The CDR3 runs to 18 residues. With 5 bases removed from V and 1 base from J, the gap between germline ends came to 26 bases. Germline CDR1 reads GTSNPN; CDR2 reads SVGIG (reference sequence). The CDR3 region is CAWDNRGRGRWNNYGYTF. The CDR3 region has the DNA TGTGCCTGGGATAACAGAGGGAGGGGACGATGGAATAACTATGGCTACACCTTC.

This chain uses TRBV3-1 (or the pseudogene TRBV3-2) with TRBJ2-2; 9 nucleotides align to TRBD2. Trimming at V came to 4 bases and at J to 6 bases, leaving 6 bases not matched to a gene. Germline V lookup: CDR1 LGHDT, CDR2 YNNKEL (reference sequence). The CDR3 is made up of 15 amino acids. CDR3 bases: TGTGCCAGCAGCCGGCGGGGGGGCCAGGCCGGGGAGCTGTTTTTT. Residues: CASSRRGGQAGELFF.

The V and J genes are TRBV30 and TRBJ1-1; TRBD1 aligns across 9 bases. The CDR3 extends over 13 amino acids. Germline V CDR1 and CDR2: GTSNPN, SVGIG (reference sequence). With V trimmed by 7 bases and J by 5 bases, 8 bases remained unmatched. The DNA of the CDR3 is TGTGCCTACGGACAGGGGATCTTTACTGAAGCTTTCTTT. This encodes CAYGQGIFTEAFF.

V and J are TRBV5-1 and TRBJ2-5, with D possibly TRBD1 on 6 matching bases. CDR1 and CDR2 (germline): SGHRS, YFSETQ. Between the trimmed V and J ends, which lost 1 base and 1 base, there was a span of 8 bases. The CDR3 consists of 14 residues. In DNA, the CDR3 is TGCGCCAGCAGCTTGACAGGGACCCAAGAGACCCAGTACTTC. It yields the protein CASSLTGTQETQYF.

A few counts support this clone. This chain joins TRBV7-3 and TRBJ2-7, with D possibly matching TRBD1 (7 bases). The CDR3 loop spans 13 amino acids. Trimming removed 5 bases from V and 2 bases from J, with 10 bases in between. In germline, CDR1 is SGHTA, CDR2 FQGTGA. The CDR3 sequence: CASSAGQTYEQYF. For the CDR3, the DNA is TGTGCCAGCAGCGCGGGACAGACCTACGAGCAGTACTTC.

The count of this clone is one. CDR3 amino acids: CSIRGMNTEAFF. For the CDR3, the DNA is TGCAGCATCAGGGGTATGAACACTGAAGCTTTCTTT. The chain has TRBV29-1 and TRBJ1-1; D may be TRBD1 (6 bases). Germline V gene data show CDR1 as SQVTM and CDR2 as ANQGSEA. V shed 8 bases and J shed 0 bases, with 10 bases lying between them. The CDR3 is 12 residues long.

This chain joins TRBV2 and TRBJ1-1; 11 nucleotides match TRBD1. Trimming cost V 6 bases and J 6 bases; bases outside gene matches: 12. Germline V gene sequence: CDR1 SNHLY, CDR2 FYNNEI. The CDR3 is 16 amino acids. The CDR3 here is CASRLGQGAERSEAFF. CDR3 coding DNA: TGTGCCAGCAGGCTAGGACAGGGGGCAGAAAGGTCTGAAGCTTTCTTT.

This chain links TRBV12-5 with TRBJ1-2, with a weak D call TRBD1 (5 bases). V gave up 6 bases and J gave up 10 bases, with 18 bases separating them. This CDR3 is 13 amino acids long. Germline CDR1 LGHNT, CDR2 FRNRAP. The CDR3 spells CASGFQDTQNYTF. In DNA, the CDR3 is TGTGCTAGTGGGTTTCAGGACACCCAAAACTACACCTTC.

The V gene is TRBV5-1, the J gene TRBJ1-1; the D is unclear. Germline-derived CDR1 and CDR2 are SGHRS and YFSETQ. Trimming shortened V by 4 bases and J by 5 bases, and 21 bases separated the two germline ends. The CDR3 consists of 16 residues. The CDR3 DNA sequence: TGCGCCAGCAGCCCCGGGAGGACCTTAGGGAGGACTGAAGCTTTCTTT. This encodes CASSPGRTLGRTEAFF.

CDR3 nucleotide sequence: TGTGCCAGCAGTCAAGGCCCGGGGGGGAGTCAGCCCCAGCATTTT. Its translation is CASSQGPGGSQPQHF. The V call is TRBV27, the J call TRBJ1-5, with a possible D match to TRBD1 (5 bases). This CDR3 is 15 amino acids long. Germline V lookup: CDR1 MNHEY, CDR2 SMNVEV (reference sequence). V was pared by 5 bases and J by 6 bases, with 17 bases between.

Concerning this clone itself: The germline gene is not matched at one end of the junction; a read error may be the cause. The rearrangement links TRBV19 to TRBJ2-1; 9 bases match TRBD2. The CDR3 loop spans 15 amino acids. CDR1 LNHDA and CDR2 SQIVND come from the germline V gene (reference sequence). For the CDR3, the DNA is TGTGCCAGTACCGGTCTAGCGGGGTCCTCCAATGAGCAGTTCTTC. Encoded protein: CASTGLAGSSNEQFF.

J is TRBJ1-1 and V is TRBV5-1; TRBD1 aligns across 9 bases. CDR1 is SGHRS, CDR2 YFSETQ, per germline. The J segment lost 4 bases and the V segment lost 4 bases, leaving 8 bases of the junction unmatched. This CDR3 spans 15 amino acids. CDR3 nucleotide sequence: TGCGCCAGCAGCGCCTGGACAGGGGACGCCACTGAAGCTTTCTTT. This translates into CASSAWTGDATEAFF. The complete variable domain, with remaining parts taken from reference TRBV5-1 and TRBJ1-1, reads KAGVTQTPRYLIKTRGQQVTLSCSPISGHRSVSWYQQTPGQGLQFLFEYFSETQRNKGNFPGRFSGRQFSNSRSEMNVSTLELGDSALYLCASSAWTGDATEAFFGQGTRLTVV.

This clone has a single count. This chain joins TRBV9 and TRBJ1-1, with TRBD1 matching over 7 bases. The V gene end was trimmed by 6 bases and the J gene end by 6 bases; junction bases not matched to a gene: 17. The CDR3 is 16 residues long. Germline lookup yields CDR1 SGDLS and CDR2 YYNGEE. This chain's CDR3 is CASTPLVTGPTAEAFF. DNA of the CDR3: TGTGCCAGCACTCCTTTAGTGACAGGGCCAACCGCTGAAGCTTTCTTT.

The chain combines TRBV19 with TRBJ2-7, with D perhaps matching TRBD2 (6 bases). CDR1 LNHDA and CDR2 SQIVND come from the germline V gene (reference sequence). This CDR3 is 13 amino acids long. The V end lost 4 bases, the J end lost 6 bases, and 13 bases lay between the germline ends. The CDR3 region has the DNA TGTGCCAGTAGTACTGCTCGGGGGAGCGAGCAGTACTTC. Protein: CASSTARGSEQYF.

A few counts support this clone. V usage is TRBV4-1 and J usage is TRBJ1-2; D ambiguous. This CDR3 is 14 amino acids long. Germline V lookup: CDR1 MGHRA, CDR2 YSYEKL. The V end was cut by 1 base, the J end by 7 bases, with 13 bases between. DNA for the CDR3: TGCGCCAGCAGCCAAGCGAACCTTCAGGCTGGCTACACCTTC. It encodes CASSQANLQAGYTF.

The J gene is TRBJ1-1, the V gene TRBV5-1; 10 bases match TRBD1. Germline CDR1 and CDR2: SGHRS and YFSETQ. The CDR3 sequence is 18 residues long. V was clipped by 0 bases and J by 0 bases; unmatched bases: 8. CDR3 sequence reads: CASSLAGGQGWVNTEAFF. For the CDR3, the DNA is TGCGCCAGCAGCTTGGCCGGGGGACAGGGGTGGGTGAACACTGAAGCTTTCTTT.

The V and J genes are TRBV6-6 and TRBJ2-2; 7 bases are a match to TRBD2. The germline V gene encodes CDR1 MNHNY and CDR2 SVGAGI (reference sequence). Trimming removed 6 bases from V and 4 bases from J; junction bases left unmatched: 8. The CDR3 has 15 amino acids. CDR3 loop: CASRGLGGSTGELFF. CDR3 coding DNA: TGTGCCAGCAGGGGACTCGGGGGGAGCACCGGGGAGCTGTTTTTT.

Only one count was recorded for this clone. The V and J genes are TRBV18 and TRBJ1-1; possible D gene TRBD1, 6 bases. CDR3 length: 16 residues. Germline lookup yields CDR1 KGHSH and CDR2 LQKENI. The V gene lost 3 bases and the J gene lost 2 bases, with 16 bases spanning the gap. The CDR3 DNA follows: TGTGCCAGCTCACCTCAGTTACAGGGAACCAACACTGAAGCTTTCTTT. Translation gives CASSPQLQGTNTEAFF.

The V and J genes are TRBV7-9 and TRBJ1-1, with D unresolved. CDR3 length equals 14 residues. V was pared by 2 bases and J by 0 bases, with 7 bases between. Per germline, CDR1 SEHNR and CDR2 FQNEAQ (reference sequence). This chain's CDR3 is CASSLTQLNTEAFF. Written as DNA, the CDR3 is TGTGCCAGCAGCTTAACACAGTTGAACACTGAAGCTTTCTTT.

The chain's CDR3 is CASSQDPLSYQRNTEAFF. The CDR3 DNA reads as TGCGCCAGCAGCCAAGACCCCCTCTCTTATCAGCGGAACACTGAAGCTTTCTTT. The chain combines TRBV4-3 with TRBJ1-1, with D hard to call. The CDR3 spans 18 residues. In germline, CDR1 is LGHNA, CDR2 YSLEER. Trimming stripped 0 bases from V and 1 base from J, with 18 bases between.

J is TRBJ1-1 and V is TRBV5-1, with D hard to call. This CDR3 comprises 13 residues. The V end was cut by 5 bases, the J end by 4 bases, with 12 bases between. The V gene's germline CDR1 is SGHRS and CDR2 YFSETQ. CDR3 coding DNA: TGCGCCAGCAGTAGAGGGTTCGGCACTGAAGCTTTCTTT. Protein sequence: CASSRGFGTEAFF.